What follows is one T cell receptor beta chain and its context. The antigen is not known. CDR3 size: 16 residues. From germline, CDR1 is SGHDN and CDR2 FVKESK. Trimming took 1 base from V and 7 from J, leaving 14 bases between them. The data originate from a study of T cell repertoires in cytomegalovirus infection. Study at large: Indicated by public TCR beta signatures were CMV infection and matching HLA type. Study outcomes and limitations: Public TCR beta family frequency separated CMV-and-HLA carriers, including in an independent cohort.

TCRdb reprocessed the reads via MiXCR and lists one record per CDR3 protein. Among fewer than 400,000 distinct CDR3 sequences listed, 15% to 20% were seen once. Material: PBMCs. This rearrangement joins TRBV14 to TRBJ1-6, with no clear D. This TCR came from a human donor in good health (CMV status not recorded). Some clones in this sample may be carry-over from other donors' samples. The DNA for the CDR3 is TGTGCCAGCAGCCAAGCATATGTGTCAGGCAATTCACCCCTCCACTTT. Protein sequence: CASSQAYVSGNSPLHF.